These 12 T cell receptor beta chains share one sample of origin, sequenced in a study of neurological immune-mediated disorders (dated 2019 in TCRdb). The time point label, as the study defines it: longitudinal time-point 1 (baseline). Library generation was performed with 5' RACE. Sequencing relied on an Illumina HiSeq 2500. TCRdb redid the processing of the public reads, applying fastp at Q25 and MiXCR, and retained in-frame beta chains. When rows share a CDR3 protein, they turn into one entry using the most common DNA and genes. For this sample the table gives some 68,000 distinct CDR3 sequences, of which about an eighth were detected only once. The ten largest account for 4.5% to 5.5% of the sample. Sequenced input: PBMCs. These receptors originate from a female donor with HTLV-1-associated myelopathy (HAM/TSP).

V gene TRBV12-3 or TRBV12-4 combines with J gene TRBJ2-7; D uncertain. This CDR3 region has 13 residues. The V end lost 7 bases, the J end lost 1 base, and 11 bases lay between the germline ends. The CDR3 DNA reads as TGTGCCAGCATCCACGACTTGTCCTACGAGCAGTACTTC. It yields the protein CASIHDLSYEQYF.

The chain employs TRBV15 and TRBJ2-4; either TRBD1 or TRBD2 may supply D (5 bases each). Germline V gene sequence: CDR1 LNHNV, CDR2 YYDKDF (reference sequence). There are 15 residues in the CDR3. V was clipped by 5 bases and J by 2 bases, with 13 bases between them. The DNA for the CDR3 is TGTGCCACCAGCCCACCGGGGCGAACCAAAAACATTCAGTACTTC. Translated, it gives CATSPPGRTKNIQYF.

This clonotype came up many times. The CDR3 DNA follows: TGTGCCAGCAGTTTGGAGGGTAGGAGCTCCTACAATGAGCAGTTCTTC. Protein: CASSLEGRSSYNEQFF. The rearrangement joins TRBV28 to TRBJ2-1; D is perhaps TRBD2 (6 bases). The CDR3 length is 16 residues. Germline assignment: CDR1 MDHEN and CDR2 SYDVKM. V gave up 3 bases and J gave up 0 bases, with 12 bases separating them.

About this clonotype: A single base separates this from a much larger clone, so it may be a read error. V gene TRBV6-1 combines with J gene TRBJ2-2; no definite D call. Germline V gene sequence: CDR1 MNHNS, CDR2 SASEGT. The CDR3 has 14 residues. CDR3 loop: CASSEAPSTWELFF. The CDR3 nucleotides read TGTGCCAGCAGTGAAGCGCCATCCACCTGGGAGCTGTTTTTT.

This clonotype was picked up many times. The genes are TRBV10-3 and TRBJ2-3; 8 nucleotides agree with TRBD2. This CDR3 comprises 17 residues. The J segment lost 2 bases and the V segment lost 0 bases, leaving 7 bases of the junction unmatched. The V gene's germline CDR1 is ENHRY and CDR2 SYGVKD. The CDR3 loop is CAISESRVAGNTDTQYF. The CDR3 coding sequence is TGTGCCATCAGTGAGTCCCGGGTAGCGGGGAACACAGATACGCAGTATTTT.

This clonotype is judged medium-sized (0.01 to 0.1%). The chain recombines TRBV10-3 with TRBJ2-7; 14 positions agree with TRBD2. CDR3 length equals 18 residues. Germline V gene sequence: CDR1 ENHRY, CDR2 SYGVKD. Germline trimming cut 6 bases from V and 0 bases from J; bases unmatched to any gene: 10. The CDR3 DNA reads TGTGCCATCAGCCCCGGGACTAGCGGGGGCGAGTACTCCTACGAGCAGTACTTC. Amino acid sequence: CAISPGTSGGEYSYEQYF.

Many counts were recorded for this clonotype. The chain employs TRBV28 and TRBJ2-4; the match to TRBD1 covers 7 bases. CDR3 length: 15 residues. The germline V gene encodes CDR1 MDHEN and CDR2 SYDVKM. Trimming removed 4 bases from V and 5 bases from J; junction bases left unmatched: 8. The CDR3 spells CASSSPGTEENIQYF. CDR3 DNA: TGTGCCAGCAGTTCGCCCGGGACAGAGGAAAACATTCAGTACTTC.

V usage is TRBV29-1 and J usage is TRBJ2-7; 9 bases fit TRBD1. The trim removed 4 bases at V and 3 bases at J, leaving 4 bases unmatched. CDR1 and CDR2 (germline): SQVTM, ANQGSEA. The CDR3 totals 13 residues. The CDR3 region has the DNA TGCAGCGTTGTAGGGGACAGGGACTACGAGCAGTACTTC. As protein: CSVVGDRDYEQYF.

V and J are TRBV9 and TRBJ2-3; perhaps TRBD2 as D (6 bases). V was pared by 1 base and J by 11 bases, with 17 bases between. Germline V gene data show CDR1 as SGDLS and CDR2 as YYNGEE. The CDR3 sequence is 14 residues long. The CDR3 DNA is TGTGCCAGCAGCGTATCGGGCGGGATCGGGGAGCAGTATTTT. Amino acid sequence: CASSVSGGIGEQYF.

This clonotype was seen at least ten times. The chain is built from TRBV14 and TRBJ2-1, with D perhaps being TRBD1 or TRBD2 (7 bases each). Germline V gene lookup returns CDR1 SGHDN and CDR2 FVKESK. V was shortened by 2 bases and J by 1 base, with 18 bases between the two germline ends. The CDR3 contains 18 residues. Here the CDR3 reads CASSQYYAGGGSYNEQFF. Written as DNA, the CDR3 is TGTGCCAGCAGCCAATACTACGCAGGGGGAGGGTCCTACAATGAGCAGTTCTTC.

The table lists this clonotype with many counts. The chain couples TRBV4-1 to TRBJ1-1; no definite D call. The V end was cut by 1 base, the J end by 4 bases, with 10 bases between. CDR1 is MGHRA, CDR2 YSYEKL, per germline. This CDR3 is 14 amino acids long. This CDR3 is CASSQGWDITEAFF. The CDR3 DNA is TGCGCCAGCAGCCAAGGCTGGGATATCACTGAAGCTTTCTTT.

This chain joins TRBV5-1 and TRBJ2-7; D is unresolved. CDR1 is SGHRS, CDR2 YFSETQ, per germline. The CDR3 extends over 15 amino acids. Trimming removed 4 bases at V and 0 bases at J, with 14 bases between. The CDR3 sequence is CASSLIHGYSYEQYF. In DNA, the CDR3 is TGCGCCAGCAGCCTGATTCACGGGTACTCCTACGAGCAGTACTTC.